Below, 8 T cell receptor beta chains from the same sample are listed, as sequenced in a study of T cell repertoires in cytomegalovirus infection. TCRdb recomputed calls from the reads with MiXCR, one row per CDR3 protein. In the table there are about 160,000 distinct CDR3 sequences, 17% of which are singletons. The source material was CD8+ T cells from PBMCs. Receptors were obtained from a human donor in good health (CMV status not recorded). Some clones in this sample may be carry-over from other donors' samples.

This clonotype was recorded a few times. CDR3 loop: CASSLAQGRNQPQHF. The CDR3 region has the DNA TGTGCCAGCAGCTTAGCGCAGGGCCGCAATCAGCCCCAGCATTTT. J is TRBJ1-5 and V is TRBV7-9; possibly TRBD1 for D (5 bases). The CDR3 sequence is 15 residues long. V gave up 0 bases and J gave up 2 bases, with 8 bases separating them. Germline lookup yields CDR1 SEHNR and CDR2 FQNEAQ (reference sequence).

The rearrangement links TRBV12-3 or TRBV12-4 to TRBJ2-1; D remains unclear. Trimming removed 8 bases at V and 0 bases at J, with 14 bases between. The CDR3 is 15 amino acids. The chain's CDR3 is CASRVAESSYNEQFF. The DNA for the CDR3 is TGTGCCAGCCGTGTGGCGGAGAGCTCCTACAATGAGCAGTTCTTC.

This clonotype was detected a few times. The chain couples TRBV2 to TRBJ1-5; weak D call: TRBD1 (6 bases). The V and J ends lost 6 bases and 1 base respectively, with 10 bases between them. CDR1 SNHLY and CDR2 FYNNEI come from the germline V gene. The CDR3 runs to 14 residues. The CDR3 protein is CASRMGASNQPQHF. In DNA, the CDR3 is TGTGCCAGCAGGATGGGGGCCAGCAATCAGCCCCAGCATTTT.

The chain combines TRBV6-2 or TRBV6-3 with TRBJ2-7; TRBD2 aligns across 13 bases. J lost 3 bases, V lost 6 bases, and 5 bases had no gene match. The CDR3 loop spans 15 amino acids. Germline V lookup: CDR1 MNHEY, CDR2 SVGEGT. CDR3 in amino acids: CASSRGTSGIYEQYF. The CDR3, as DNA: TGTGCCAGCAGCCGAGGGACTAGCGGGATCTACGAGCAGTACTTC.

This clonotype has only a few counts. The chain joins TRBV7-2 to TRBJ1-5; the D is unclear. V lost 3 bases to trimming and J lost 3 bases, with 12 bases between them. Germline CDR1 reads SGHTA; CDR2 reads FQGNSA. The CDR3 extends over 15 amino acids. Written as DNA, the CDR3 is TGTGCCAGCAGCTTCCCCGGGGTGTACAATCAGCCCCAGCATTTT. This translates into CASSFPGVYNQPQHF.

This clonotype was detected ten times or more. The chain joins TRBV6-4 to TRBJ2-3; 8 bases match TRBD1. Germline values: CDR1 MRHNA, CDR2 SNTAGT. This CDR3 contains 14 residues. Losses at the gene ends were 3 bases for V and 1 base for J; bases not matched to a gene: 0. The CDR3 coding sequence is TGTGCCAGCAGTGAGACAGGGGGCACAGATACGCAGTATTTT. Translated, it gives CASSETGGTDTQYF.

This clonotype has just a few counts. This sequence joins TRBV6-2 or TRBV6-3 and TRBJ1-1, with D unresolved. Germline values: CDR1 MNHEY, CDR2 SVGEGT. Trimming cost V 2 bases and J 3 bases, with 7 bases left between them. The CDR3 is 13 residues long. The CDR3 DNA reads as TGTGCCAGCAGTTACAGCCGATACACTGAAGCTTTCTTT. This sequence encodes CASSYSRYTEAFF.

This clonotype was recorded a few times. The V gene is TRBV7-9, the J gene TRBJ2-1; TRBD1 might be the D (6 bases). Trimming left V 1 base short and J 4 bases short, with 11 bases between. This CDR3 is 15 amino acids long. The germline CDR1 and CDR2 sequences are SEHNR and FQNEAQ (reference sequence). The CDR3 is CASSLVGASYNEQFF. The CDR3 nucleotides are TGTGCCAGCAGCTTAGTGGGGGCAAGTTACAATGAGCAGTTCTTC.